This T cell receptor (beta chain) originates from a study of cytomegalovirus exposure and HLA in healthy donors. On the study more broadly: Most genotyped donors, approximately 81% of about 400, had Caucasian-associated genetic ancestry. Findings of the study overall: Some TCR beta chains (roughly 160 of them) were listed as cytomegalovirus-associated. Most TCR beta V segments were productive about 87% or about 30% of the time in an earlier analysis.

As to this clone: What it binds is not known.

Germline V gives CDR1 SQVTM, CDR2 ANQGSEA. The V gene lost 4 bases and the J gene lost 3 bases, with 7 bases spanning the gap. The CDR3 is 11 amino acids. PCR amplification relied on 60 Vbeta primers (plus 13 Jbeta primers). Under the authors' procedure: Per a later analysis, the number of unique TCR beta chains was around 80 million, of which roughly 10 million were shared. Produced via immunoSEQ multiplex PCR; TCRdb's table is partial and in-frame only. The V and J calls and clone size are taken from that table; D and trimming were inferred from the DNA. This sample's table reports tens of thousands of clones.

This chain connects TRBV29-1 to TRBJ2-7, with TRBD1 as a possible D gene (5 bases). The TCR was taken from a woman aged 25 to 39 in good health and CMV-seropositive. The sequenced sample consisted of PBMCs. DNA for the CDR3: TGCAGCGTTGCAGACAGCTACGAGCAGTACTTC. This encodes CSVADSYEQYF.